The present T cell receptor (beta chain) was sequenced within a study of Ad26.COV2.S vaccination and SARS-CoV-2 variants. The treatment here: some 19 received Ad26.COV2.S at low or high dose, single or two shots; about 5 received placebo; per-sample allocation not given. The samples were gathered on day 63 after the first injection of vaccine or placebo. Trimming shortened V by 1 base and J by 0 bases, and 12 bases separated the two germline ends. Germline assignment: CDR1 SGHRS and CDR2 YFSETQ. The length of the CDR3 is 16 residues. The protocol was immunoSEQ multiplex PCR, while the TCRdb copy is restricted to in-frame clones and leaves out a portion. The table lists 510,000 or so clones, around nine tenths of them singletons, with 10% to 15% in the top ten.

The genes are TRBV5-1 and TRBJ2-3; a possible D gene is TRBD1 (6 bases). The sequencing used peripheral blood, collected in a trial of Ad26.COV2.S vaccine versus placebo. This sequence originates from a person aged 18-60 years who received the Ad26.COV2.S COVID-19 vaccine or a placebo. The CDR3 coding sequence is TGCGCCAGCAGCTTGAACACAGGGTGGAGCACAGATACGCAGTATTTT. It codes for CASSLNTGWSTDTQYF.